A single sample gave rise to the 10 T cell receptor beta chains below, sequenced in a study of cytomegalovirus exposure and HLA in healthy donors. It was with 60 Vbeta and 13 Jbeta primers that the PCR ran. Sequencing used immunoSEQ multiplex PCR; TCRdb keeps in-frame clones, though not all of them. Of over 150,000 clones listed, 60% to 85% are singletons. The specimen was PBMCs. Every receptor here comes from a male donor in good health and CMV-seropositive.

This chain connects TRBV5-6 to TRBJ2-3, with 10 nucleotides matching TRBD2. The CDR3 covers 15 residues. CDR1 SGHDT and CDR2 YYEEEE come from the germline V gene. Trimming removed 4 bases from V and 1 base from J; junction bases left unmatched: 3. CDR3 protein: CASSPLAGGTDTQYF. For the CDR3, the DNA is TGTGCCAGCAGCCCCCTAGCGGGGGGCACAGATACGCAGTATTTT. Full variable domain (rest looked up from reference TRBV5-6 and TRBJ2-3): DAGVTQSPTHLIKTRGQQVTLRCSPKSGHDTVSWYQQALGQGPQFIFQYYEEEERQRGNFPDRFSGHQFPNYSSELNVNALLLGDSALYLCASSPLAGGTDTQYFGPGTRLTVL.

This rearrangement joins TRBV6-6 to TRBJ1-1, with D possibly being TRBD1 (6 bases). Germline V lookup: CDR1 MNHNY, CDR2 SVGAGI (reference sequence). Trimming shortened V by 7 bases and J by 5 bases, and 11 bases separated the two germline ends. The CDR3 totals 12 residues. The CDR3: CASTRGGTEAFF. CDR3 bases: TGTGCCAGCACTAGGGGGGGGACTGAAGCTTTCTTT.

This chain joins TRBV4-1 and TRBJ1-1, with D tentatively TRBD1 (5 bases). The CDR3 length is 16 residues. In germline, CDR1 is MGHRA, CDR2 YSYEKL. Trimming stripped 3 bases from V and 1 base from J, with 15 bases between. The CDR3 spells CASSQDQRQRNTEAFF. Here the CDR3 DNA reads TGCGCCAGCAGCCAGGACCAGCGACAGAGGAACACTGAAGCTTTCTTT.

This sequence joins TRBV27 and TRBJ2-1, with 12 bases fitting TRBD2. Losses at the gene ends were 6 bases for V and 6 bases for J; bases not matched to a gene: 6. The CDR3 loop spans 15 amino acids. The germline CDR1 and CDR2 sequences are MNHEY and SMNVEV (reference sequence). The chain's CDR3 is CASSLRTSGVNEQFF. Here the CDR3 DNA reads TGTGCCAGCAGCCTCAGGACTAGCGGGGTCAATGAGCAGTTCTTC.

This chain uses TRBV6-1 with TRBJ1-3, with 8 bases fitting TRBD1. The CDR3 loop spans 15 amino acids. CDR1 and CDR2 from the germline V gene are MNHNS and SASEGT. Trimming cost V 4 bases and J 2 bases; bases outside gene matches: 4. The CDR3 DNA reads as TGTGCCAGCAGTGTCGCGACAGGGGCTGGAAACACCATATATTTT. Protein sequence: CASSVATGAGNTIYF.

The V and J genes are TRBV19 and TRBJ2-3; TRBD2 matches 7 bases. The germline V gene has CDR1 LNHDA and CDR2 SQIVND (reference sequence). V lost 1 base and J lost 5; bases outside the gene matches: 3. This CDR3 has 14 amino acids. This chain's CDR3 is CASSIGREGDTQYF. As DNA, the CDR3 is TGTGCCAGTAGTATAGGCAGGGAGGGAGATACGCAGTATTTT. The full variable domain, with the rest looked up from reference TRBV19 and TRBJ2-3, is DGGITQSPKYLFRKEGQNVTLSCEQNLNHDAMYWYRQDPGQGLRLIYYSQIVNDFQKGDIAEGYSVSREKKESFPLTVTSAQKNPTAFYLCASSIGREGDTQYFGPGTRLTVL.

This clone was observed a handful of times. The DNA of the CDR3 is TGTGCCAGCAGCTTCCGGGACTCCTACACTGAAGCTTTCTTT. This translates into CASSFRDSYTEAFF. The chain combines TRBV13 with TRBJ1-1; perhaps TRBD1 as D (5 bases). Trimming took off 3 bases at V and 3 bases at J, with 11 bases between the two ends. Germline V CDR1 and CDR2: PRHDT, FYEKMQ (reference sequence). CDR3 length: 14 residues. Together with reference TRBV13 and TRBJ1-1, the CDR3 gives the full variable domain: AAGVIQSPRHLIKEKRETATLKCYPIPRHDTVYWYQQGPGQDPQFLISFYEKMQSDKGSIPDRFSAQQFSDYHSELNMSSLELGDSALYFCASSFRDSYTEAFFGQGTRLTVV.

The CDR3, as DNA: TGTGCCAGCAGCGTACGGACAGGGACCGGAAACACCATATATTTT. As protein: CASSVRTGTGNTIYF. This chain uses TRBV9 with TRBJ1-3; 8 nucleotides line up with TRBD1. The CDR3 is 15 amino acids. In germline, CDR1 is SGDLS, CDR2 YYNGEE. V shed 1 base and J 4 bases; nucleotides not matched to a gene: 4.

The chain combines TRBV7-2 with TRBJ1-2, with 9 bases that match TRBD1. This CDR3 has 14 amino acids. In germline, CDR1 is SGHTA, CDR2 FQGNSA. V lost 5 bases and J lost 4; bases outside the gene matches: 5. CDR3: CASSPDRGPYGYTF. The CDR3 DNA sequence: TGTGCCAGCAGCCCGGACAGGGGCCCCTATGGCTACACCTTC.

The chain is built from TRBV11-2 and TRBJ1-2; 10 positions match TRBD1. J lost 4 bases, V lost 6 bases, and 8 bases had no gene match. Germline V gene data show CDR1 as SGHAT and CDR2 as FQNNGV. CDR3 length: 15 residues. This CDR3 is CASSLGRTGGYGYTF. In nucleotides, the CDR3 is TGTGCCAGCAGTCTAGGCAGGACAGGGGGCTATGGCTACACCTTC.